This T cell receptor beta chain appears in the sequencing data of a study of CD8+CD57+ T cells in acquired aplastic anemia. V lost 4 bases and J 6 bases, leaving 13 bases between the germline ends. The CDR3 totals 14 residues. Germline V lookup: CDR1 WNHNN, CDR2 SYGVQD (reference sequence). For CDR3 and TCR beta VDJ profiling, genomic DNA was the template used. TCRdb redid the calling of the reads with MiXCR, one entry per CDR3 protein. The data contain some 160,000 distinct CDR3 sequences, roughly 50% of them singletons. CD8+CD57+ cell expansion had been shown by flow cytometry in patients chosen for sequencing.

The chain links TRBV10-1 to TRBJ2-1; tentatively, D is TRBD1 or TRBD2 (7 bases each). The sample comprised sorted CD4+, CD8+, or CD8+CD57+ T cells (not recorded which) from PBMCs. This receptor was identified in a human donor with aplastic anemia. The CDR3 DNA follows: TGCGCCAGCAGTGTGGAGCGGGACAGCAATGAGCAGTTCTTC. Translated, it gives CASSVERDSNEQFF.